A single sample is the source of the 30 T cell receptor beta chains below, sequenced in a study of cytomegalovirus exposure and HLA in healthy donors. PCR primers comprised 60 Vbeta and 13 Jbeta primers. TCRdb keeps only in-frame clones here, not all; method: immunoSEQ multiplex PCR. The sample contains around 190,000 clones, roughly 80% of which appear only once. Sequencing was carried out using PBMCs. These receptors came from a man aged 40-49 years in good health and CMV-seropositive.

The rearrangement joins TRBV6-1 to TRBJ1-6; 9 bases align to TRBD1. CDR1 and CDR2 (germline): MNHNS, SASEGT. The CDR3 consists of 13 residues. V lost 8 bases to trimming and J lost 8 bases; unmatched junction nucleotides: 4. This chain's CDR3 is CASGTGGHSPLHF. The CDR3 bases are TGTGCCAGCGGTACAGGGGGCCATTCACCCCTCCACTTT.

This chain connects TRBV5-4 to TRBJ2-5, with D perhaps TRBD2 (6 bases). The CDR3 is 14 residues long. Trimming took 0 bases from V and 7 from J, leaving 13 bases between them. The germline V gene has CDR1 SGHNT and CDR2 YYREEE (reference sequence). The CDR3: CASSLAAQGGTQYF. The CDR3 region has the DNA TGTGCCAGCAGCTTGGCCGCCCAGGGAGGGACCCAGTACTTC.

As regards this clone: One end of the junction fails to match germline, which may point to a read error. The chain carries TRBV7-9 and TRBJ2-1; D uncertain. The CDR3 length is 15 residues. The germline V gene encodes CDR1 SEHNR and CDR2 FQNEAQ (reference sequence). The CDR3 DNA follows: TGTTCCAGCAGCTTAGATCTGATAGCCTACAATGAGCAGTTCTTC. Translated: CSSSLDLIAYNEQFF.

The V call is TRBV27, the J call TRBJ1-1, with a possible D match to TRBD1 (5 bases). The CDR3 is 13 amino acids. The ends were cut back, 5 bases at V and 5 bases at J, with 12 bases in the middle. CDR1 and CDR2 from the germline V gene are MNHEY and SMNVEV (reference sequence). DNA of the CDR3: TGTGCCAGCAGTCCTGCCAGGGCGACTGAAGCTTTCTTT. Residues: CASSPARATEAFF.

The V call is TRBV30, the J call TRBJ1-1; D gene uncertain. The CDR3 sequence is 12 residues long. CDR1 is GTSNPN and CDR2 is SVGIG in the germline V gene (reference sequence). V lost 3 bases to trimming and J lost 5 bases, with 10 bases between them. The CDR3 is CAWREQITEAFF. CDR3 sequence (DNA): TGTGCCTGGAGAGAGCAAATAACTGAAGCTTTCTTT.

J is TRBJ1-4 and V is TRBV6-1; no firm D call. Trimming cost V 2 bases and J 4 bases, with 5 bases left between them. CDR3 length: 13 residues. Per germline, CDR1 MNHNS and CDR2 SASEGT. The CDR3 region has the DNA TGTGCCAGCAGTGAACCCGGTAATGAAAAACTGTTTTTT. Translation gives CASSEPGNEKLFF.

The CDR3 reads CASSLGGVATNEKLFF. The CDR3 bases are TGCGCCAGCAGCTTGGGAGGAGTTGCAACTAATGAAAAACTGTTTTTT. The chain has TRBV5-1 and TRBJ1-4; D remains ambiguous. Germline CDR1 is SGHRS and CDR2 is YFSETQ. Trimming pared 0 bases from V and 0 bases from J, leaving 9 bases between. This CDR3 is built from 16 residues.

CDR3: CASSLEPVSNQPQHF. CDR3 coding DNA: TGTGCCAGCAGTTTAGAGCCTGTTAGCAATCAGCCCCAGCATTTT. This chain uses TRBV28 with TRBJ1-5; the D is unclear. This CDR3 region has 15 residues. CDR1 MDHEN and CDR2 SYDVKM come from the germline V gene. With 2 bases removed from V and 0 bases from J, the gap between germline ends came to 8 bases.

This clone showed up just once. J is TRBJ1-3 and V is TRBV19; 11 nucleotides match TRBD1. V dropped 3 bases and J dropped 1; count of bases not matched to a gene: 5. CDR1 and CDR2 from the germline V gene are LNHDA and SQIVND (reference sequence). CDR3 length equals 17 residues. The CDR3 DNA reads TGTGCCAGTAGTATCTACGGACAGGGGGCATCTGGAAACACCATATATTTT. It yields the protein CASSIYGQGASGNTIYF.

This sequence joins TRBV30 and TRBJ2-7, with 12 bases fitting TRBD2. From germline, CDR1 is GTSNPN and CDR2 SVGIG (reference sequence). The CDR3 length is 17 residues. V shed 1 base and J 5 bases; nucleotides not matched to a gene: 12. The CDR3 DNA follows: TGTGCCTGGAGTGCTTGTTCTAGCGGGAGGGCGGCACACGAGCAGTACTTC. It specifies CAWSACSSGRAAHEQYF. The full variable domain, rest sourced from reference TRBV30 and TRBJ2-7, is SQTIHQWPATLVQPVGSPLSLECTVEGTSNPNLYWYRQAAGRGLQLLFYSVGIGQISSEVPQNLSASRPQDRQFILSSKKLLLSDSGFYLCAWSACSSGRAAHEQYFGPGTRLTVT.

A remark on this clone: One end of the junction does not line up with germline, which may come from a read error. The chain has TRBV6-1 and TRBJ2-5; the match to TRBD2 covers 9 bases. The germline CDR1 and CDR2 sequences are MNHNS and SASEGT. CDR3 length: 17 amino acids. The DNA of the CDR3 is TGTGCCAGCAGTGAAGGCGTGCTAGCGGGATTCCAAGGGACCCAGTACTTC. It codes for CASSEGVLAGFQGTQYF.

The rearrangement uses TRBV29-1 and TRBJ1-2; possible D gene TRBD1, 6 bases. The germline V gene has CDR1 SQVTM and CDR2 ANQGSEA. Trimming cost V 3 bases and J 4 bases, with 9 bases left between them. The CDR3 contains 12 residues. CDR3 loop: CSVEYRAYGYTF. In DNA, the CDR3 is TGCAGCGTTGAGTACAGGGCCTATGGCTACACCTTC. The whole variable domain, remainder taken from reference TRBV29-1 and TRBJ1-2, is SAVISQKPSRDICQRGTSLTIQCQVDSQVTMMFWYRQQPGQSLTLIATANQGSEATYESGFVIDKFPISRPNLTFSTLTVSNMSPEDSSIYLCSVEYRAYGYTFGSGTRLTVV.

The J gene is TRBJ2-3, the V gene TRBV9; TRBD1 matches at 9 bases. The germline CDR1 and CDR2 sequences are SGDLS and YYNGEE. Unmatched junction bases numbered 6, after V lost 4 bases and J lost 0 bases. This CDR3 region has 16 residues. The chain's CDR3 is CASSSRTGDSTDTQYF. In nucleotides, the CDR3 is TGTGCCAGCAGCTCCCGGACAGGGGATAGCACAGATACGCAGTATTTT.

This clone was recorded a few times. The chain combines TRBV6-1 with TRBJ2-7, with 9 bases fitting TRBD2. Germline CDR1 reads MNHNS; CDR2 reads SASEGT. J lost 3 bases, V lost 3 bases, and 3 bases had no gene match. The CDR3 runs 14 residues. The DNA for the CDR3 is TGTGCCAGCAGTGAGCGGGAGGGCCGCTACGAGCAGTACTTC. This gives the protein CASSEREGRYEQYF.

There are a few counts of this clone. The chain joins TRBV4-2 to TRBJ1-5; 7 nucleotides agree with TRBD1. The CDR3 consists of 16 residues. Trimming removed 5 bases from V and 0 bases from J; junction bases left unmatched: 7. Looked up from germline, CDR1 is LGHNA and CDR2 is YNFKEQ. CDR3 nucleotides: TGTGCCAGCAGCTCCAGGGGGTTGGATAGCAATCAGCCCCAGCATTTT. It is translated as CASSSRGLDSNQPQHF.

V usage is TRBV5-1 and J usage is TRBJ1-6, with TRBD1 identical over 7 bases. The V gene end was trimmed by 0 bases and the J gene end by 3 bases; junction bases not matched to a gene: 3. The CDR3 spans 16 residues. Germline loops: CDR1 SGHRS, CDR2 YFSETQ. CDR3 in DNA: TGCGCCAGCAGCTTGGAAGGACAGGACTATAATTCACCCCTCCACTTT. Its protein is CASSLEGQDYNSPLHF. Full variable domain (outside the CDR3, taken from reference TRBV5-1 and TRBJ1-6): KAGVTQTPRYLIKTRGQQVTLSCSPISGHRSVSWYQQTPGQGLQFLFEYFSETQRNKGNFPGRFSGRQFSNSRSEMNVSTLELGDSALYLCASSLEGQDYNSPLHFGNGTRLTVT.

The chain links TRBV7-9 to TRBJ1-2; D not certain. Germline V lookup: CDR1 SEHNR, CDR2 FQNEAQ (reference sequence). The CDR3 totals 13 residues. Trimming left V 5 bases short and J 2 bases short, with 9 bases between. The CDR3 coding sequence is TGTGCCAGCAGCCAAGGGAGGAACTATGGCTACACCTTC. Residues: CASSQGRNYGYTF.

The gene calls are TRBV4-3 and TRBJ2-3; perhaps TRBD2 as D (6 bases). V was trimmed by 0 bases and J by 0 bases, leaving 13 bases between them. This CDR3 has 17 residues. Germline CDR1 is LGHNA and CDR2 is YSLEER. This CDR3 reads CASSQDGDFGSTDTQYF. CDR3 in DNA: TGCGCCAGCAGCCAAGATGGGGACTTCGGAAGCACAGATACGCAGTATTTT.

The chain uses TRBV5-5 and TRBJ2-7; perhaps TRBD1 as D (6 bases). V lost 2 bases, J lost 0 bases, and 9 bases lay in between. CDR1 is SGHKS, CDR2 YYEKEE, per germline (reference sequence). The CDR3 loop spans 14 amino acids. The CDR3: CASSFTGSSYEQYF. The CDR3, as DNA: TGTGCCAGCAGCTTCACAGGGAGCTCCTACGAGCAGTACTTC.

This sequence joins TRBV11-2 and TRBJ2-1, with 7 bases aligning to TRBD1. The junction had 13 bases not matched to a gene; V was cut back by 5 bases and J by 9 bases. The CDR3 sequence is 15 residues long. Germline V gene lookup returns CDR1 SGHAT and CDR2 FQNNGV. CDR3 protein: CASSPSRTAGGEQFF. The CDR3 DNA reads TGTGCCAGCAGCCCGAGTAGGACCGCAGGGGGTGAGCAGTTCTTC.

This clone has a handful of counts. The CDR3, as DNA: TGTGCCAGCAGCGCCCCCAGACAGCGGGAGAACTTGGGGATCAATGAGCAGTTCTTC. It is translated as CASSAPRQRENLGINEQFF. The chain uses TRBV9 and TRBJ2-1; the match to TRBD2 covers 8 bases. The CDR3 runs 19 residues. With V trimmed by 3 bases and J by 6 bases, 20 bases remained unmatched. The germline V gene has CDR1 SGDLS and CDR2 YYNGEE.

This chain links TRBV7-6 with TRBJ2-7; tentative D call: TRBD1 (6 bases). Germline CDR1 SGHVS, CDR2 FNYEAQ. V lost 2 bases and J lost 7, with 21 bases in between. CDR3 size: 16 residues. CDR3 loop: CASSLRPPGAGEEQYF. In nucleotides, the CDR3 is TGTGCCAGCAGCTTACGCCCGCCAGGGGCAGGGGAGGAGCAGTACTTC. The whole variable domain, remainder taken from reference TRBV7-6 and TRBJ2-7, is GAGVSQSPRYKVTKRGQDVALRCDPISGHVSLYWYRQALGQGPEFLTYFNYEAQQDKSGLPNDRFSAERPEGSISTLTIQRTEQRDSAMYRCASSLRPPGAGEEQYFGPGTRLTVT.

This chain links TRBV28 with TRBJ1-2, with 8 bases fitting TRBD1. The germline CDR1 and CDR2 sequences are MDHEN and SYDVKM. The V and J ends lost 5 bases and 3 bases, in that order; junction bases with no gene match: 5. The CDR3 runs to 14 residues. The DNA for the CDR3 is TGTGCCAGCAGTGACGGACAGGGATACTATGGCTACACCTTC. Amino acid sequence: CASSDGQGYYGYTF.

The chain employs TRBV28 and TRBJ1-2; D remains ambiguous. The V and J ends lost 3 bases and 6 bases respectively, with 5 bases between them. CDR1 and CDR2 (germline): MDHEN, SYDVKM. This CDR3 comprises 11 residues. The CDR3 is CASSFANGYTF. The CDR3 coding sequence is TGTGCCAGCAGTTTTGCGAATGGCTACACCTTC.

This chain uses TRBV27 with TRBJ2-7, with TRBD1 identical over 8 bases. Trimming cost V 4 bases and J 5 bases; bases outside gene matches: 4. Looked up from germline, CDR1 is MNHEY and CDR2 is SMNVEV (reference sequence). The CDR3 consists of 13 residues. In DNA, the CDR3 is TGTGCCAGCAGTTCACCCAGGGGGCACGAGCAGTACTTC. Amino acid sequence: CASSSPRGHEQYF.

CDR3 in amino acids: CASSPAGGRYTGELFF. Here the CDR3 DNA reads TGTGCCAGCAGCCCTGCGGGCGGGAGATACACCGGGGAGCTGTTTTTT. The chain has TRBV11-3 and TRBJ2-2; 7 positions agree with TRBD2. The CDR3 covers 16 residues. The trim removed 5 bases at V and 3 bases at J, leaving 9 bases unmatched. Germline V gene sequence: CDR1 SGHNT, CDR2 YENEEA.

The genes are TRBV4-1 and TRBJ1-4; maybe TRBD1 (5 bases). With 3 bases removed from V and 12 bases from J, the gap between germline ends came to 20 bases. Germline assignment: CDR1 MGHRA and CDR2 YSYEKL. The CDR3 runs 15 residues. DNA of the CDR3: TGCGCCAGCAGCCATACAACGGGGGGGATGAGGGAACTGTTTTTT. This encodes CASSHTTGGMRELFF.

CDR3 residues: CASGGLFTDTQYF. The DNA for the CDR3 is TGTGCCAGTGGCGGACTATTCACAGATACGCAGTATTTT. The chain couples TRBV19 to TRBJ2-3; tentative D call: TRBD2 (6 bases). V was clipped by 8 bases and J by 2 bases, with 11 bases between them. Germline lookup yields CDR1 LNHDA and CDR2 SQIVND (reference sequence). This CDR3 has 13 amino acids.

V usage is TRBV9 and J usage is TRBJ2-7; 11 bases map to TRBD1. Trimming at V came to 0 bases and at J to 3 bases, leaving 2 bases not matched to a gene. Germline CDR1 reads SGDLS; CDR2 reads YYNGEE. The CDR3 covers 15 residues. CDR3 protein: CASSVGTGGYYEQYF. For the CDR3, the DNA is TGTGCCAGCAGCGTAGGGACAGGGGGCTACTACGAGCAGTACTTC.

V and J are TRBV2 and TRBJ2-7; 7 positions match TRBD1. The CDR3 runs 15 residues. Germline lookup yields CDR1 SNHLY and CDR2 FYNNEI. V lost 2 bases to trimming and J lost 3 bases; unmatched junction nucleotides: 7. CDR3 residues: CASSELRTGGYEQYF. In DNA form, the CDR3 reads TGTGCCAGCAGTGAACTGCGGACAGGCGGCTACGAGCAGTACTTC. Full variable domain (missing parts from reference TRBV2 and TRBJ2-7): EPEVTQTPSHQVTQMGQEVILRCVPISNHLYFYWYRQILGQKVEFLVSFYNNEISEKSEIFDDQFSVERPDGSNFTLKIRSTKLEDSAMYFCASSELRTGGYEQYFGPGTRLTVT.